This TCR beta chain was retrieved from a study of siplizumab effects on memory and regulatory T cells. Whole-study results and caveats: Naive T cell populations appeared to exhibit greater diversity than memory cells and appeared to be major alloresponse contributors.

CDR1 MNHNS and CDR2 SASEGT come from the germline V gene. This CDR3 is 13 amino acids long. The V and J ends lost 4 bases and 1 base respectively, with 7 bases between them. Libraries were prepared by immunoSEQ multiplex PCR; TCRdb keeps only in-frame clonotypes and omits some of them. The sample lists 90,000 to 150,000 clones; approximately 92% were seen once. Worth noting for this clone: The antigen remains unidentified.

The sequenced sample was non-Treg CD4+ T cells sorted from blood. This receptor was obtained from a human donor in good health. The chain couples TRBV6-1 to TRBJ1-1; D gene ambiguous. CDR3 DNA sequence: TGTGCCAGCAGTGGGCAGCCGAACACTGAAGCTTTCTTT. Its protein product is CASSGQPNTEAFF.